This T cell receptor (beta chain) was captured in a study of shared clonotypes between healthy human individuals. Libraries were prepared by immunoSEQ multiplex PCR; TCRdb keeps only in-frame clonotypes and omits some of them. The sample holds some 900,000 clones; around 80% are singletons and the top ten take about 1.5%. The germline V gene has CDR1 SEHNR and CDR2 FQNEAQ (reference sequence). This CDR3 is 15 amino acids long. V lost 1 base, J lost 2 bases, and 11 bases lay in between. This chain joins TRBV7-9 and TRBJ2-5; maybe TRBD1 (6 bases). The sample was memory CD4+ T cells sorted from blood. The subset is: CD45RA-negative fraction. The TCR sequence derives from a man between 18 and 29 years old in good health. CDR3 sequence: CASSLDGTPQETQYF. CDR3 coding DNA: TGTGCCAGCAGCTTAGATGGGACACCTCAAGAGACCCAGTACTTC.